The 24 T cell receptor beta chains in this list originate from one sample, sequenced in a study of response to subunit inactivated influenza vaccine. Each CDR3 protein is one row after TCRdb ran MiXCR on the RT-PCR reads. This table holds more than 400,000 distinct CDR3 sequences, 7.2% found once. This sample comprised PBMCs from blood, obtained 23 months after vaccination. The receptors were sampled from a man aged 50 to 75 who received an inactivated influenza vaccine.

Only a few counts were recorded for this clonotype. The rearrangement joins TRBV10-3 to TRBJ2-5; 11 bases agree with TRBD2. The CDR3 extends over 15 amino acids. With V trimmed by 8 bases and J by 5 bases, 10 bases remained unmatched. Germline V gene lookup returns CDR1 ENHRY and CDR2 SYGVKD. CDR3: CAIGAGVAGGETQYF. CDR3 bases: TGTGCCATCGGGGCCGGAGTAGCGGGAGGGGAGACCCAGTACTTC.

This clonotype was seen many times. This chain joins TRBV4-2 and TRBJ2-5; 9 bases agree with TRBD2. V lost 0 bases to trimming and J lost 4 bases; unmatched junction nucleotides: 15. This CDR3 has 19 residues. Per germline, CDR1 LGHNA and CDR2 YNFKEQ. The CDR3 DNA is TGTGCCAGCAGCCAAGATGGAAATAGCGGGGGCCTTACCGGAGAGACCCAGTACTTC. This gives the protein CASSQDGNSGGLTGETQYF.

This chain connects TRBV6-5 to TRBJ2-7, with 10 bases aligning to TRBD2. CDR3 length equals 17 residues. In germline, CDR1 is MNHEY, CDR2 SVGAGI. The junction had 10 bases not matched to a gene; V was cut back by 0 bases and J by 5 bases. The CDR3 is CASSYSSAGGPVNEQYF. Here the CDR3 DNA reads TGTGCCAGCAGTTACTCCTCAGCGGGAGGGCCGGTGAACGAGCAGTACTTC.

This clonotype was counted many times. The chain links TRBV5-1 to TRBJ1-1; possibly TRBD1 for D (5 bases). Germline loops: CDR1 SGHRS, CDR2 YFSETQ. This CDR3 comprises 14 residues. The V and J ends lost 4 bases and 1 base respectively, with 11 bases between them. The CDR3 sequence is CASSPRQTNTEAFF. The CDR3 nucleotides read TGCGCCAGCAGCCCGAGACAGACGAACACTGAAGCTTTCTTT. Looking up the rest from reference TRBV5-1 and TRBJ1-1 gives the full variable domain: KAGVTQTPRYLIKTRGQQVTLSCSPISGHRSVSWYQQTPGQGLQFLFEYFSETQRNKGNFPGRFSGRQFSNSRSEMNVSTLELGDSALYLCASSPRQTNTEAFFGQGTRLTVV.

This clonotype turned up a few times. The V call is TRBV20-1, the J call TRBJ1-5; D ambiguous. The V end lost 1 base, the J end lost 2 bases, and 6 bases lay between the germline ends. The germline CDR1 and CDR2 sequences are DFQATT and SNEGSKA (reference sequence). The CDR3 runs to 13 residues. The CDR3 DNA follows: TGCAGTGCTAGAGGAGAGGGCAATCAGCCCCAGCATTTT. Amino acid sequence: CSARGEGNQPQHF.

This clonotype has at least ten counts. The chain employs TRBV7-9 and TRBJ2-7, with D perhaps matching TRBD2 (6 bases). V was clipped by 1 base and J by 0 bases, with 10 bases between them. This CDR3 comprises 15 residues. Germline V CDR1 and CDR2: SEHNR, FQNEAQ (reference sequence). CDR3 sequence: CASSLVDGSSYEQYF. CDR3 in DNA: TGTGCCAGCAGCTTAGTCGACGGGAGCTCCTACGAGCAGTACTTC.

The chain's CDR3 is CASKGGLVADEQFF. In DNA, the CDR3 is TGTGCCAGCAAGGGGGGACTAGTTGCCGATGAGCAGTTCTTC. V is TRBV7-2 and J is TRBJ2-1, with 8 bases lining up with TRBD2. Trimming at V came to 7 bases and at J to 8 bases, leaving 10 bases not matched to a gene. The CDR3 spans 14 residues. Germline loops: CDR1 SGHTA, CDR2 FQGNSA.

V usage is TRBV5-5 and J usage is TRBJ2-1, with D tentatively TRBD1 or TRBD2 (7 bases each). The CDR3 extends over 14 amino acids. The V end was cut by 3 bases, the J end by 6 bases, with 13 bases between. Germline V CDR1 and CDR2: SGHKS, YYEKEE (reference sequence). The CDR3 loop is CASSSPGGVNEQFF. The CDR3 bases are TGTGCCAGCAGCTCACCAGGGGGGGTCAATGAGCAGTTCTTC.

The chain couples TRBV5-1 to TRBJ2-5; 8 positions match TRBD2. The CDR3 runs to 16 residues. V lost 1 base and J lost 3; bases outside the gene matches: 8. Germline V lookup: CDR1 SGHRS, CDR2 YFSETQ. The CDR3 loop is CASSLIPGRGKETQYF. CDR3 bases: TGCGCCAGCAGCTTGATCCCCGGGAGGGGGAAAGAGACCCAGTACTTC.

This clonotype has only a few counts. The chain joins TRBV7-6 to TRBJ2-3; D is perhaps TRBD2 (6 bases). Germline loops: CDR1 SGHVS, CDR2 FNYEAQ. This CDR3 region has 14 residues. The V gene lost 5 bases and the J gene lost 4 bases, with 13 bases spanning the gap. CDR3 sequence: CASSLREYADTQYF. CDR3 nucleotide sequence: TGTGCCAGCAGCCTCCGGGAGTACGCAGATACGCAGTATTTT.

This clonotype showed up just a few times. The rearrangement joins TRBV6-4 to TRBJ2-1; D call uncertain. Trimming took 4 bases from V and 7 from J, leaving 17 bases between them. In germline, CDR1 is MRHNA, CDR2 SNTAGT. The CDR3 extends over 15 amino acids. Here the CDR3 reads CASSVTGDPQNEQFF. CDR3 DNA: TGTGCCAGCAGTGTGACTGGCGATCCGCAGAATGAGCAGTTCTTC.

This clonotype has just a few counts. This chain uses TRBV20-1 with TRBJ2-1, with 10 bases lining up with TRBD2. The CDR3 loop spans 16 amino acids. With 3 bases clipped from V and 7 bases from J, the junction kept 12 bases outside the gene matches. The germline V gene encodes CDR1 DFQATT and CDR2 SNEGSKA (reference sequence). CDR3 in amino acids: CSASDSSGGAWNEQFF. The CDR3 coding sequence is TGCAGTGCTAGTGATTCCAGCGGGGGGGCCTGGAATGAGCAGTTCTTC.

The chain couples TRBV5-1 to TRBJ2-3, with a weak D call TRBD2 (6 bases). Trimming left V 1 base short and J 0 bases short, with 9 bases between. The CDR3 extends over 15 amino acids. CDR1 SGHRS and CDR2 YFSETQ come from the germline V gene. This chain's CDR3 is CASSLLATSTDTQYF. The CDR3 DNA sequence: TGCGCCAGCAGCTTGCTAGCGACTAGCACAGATACGCAGTATTTT.

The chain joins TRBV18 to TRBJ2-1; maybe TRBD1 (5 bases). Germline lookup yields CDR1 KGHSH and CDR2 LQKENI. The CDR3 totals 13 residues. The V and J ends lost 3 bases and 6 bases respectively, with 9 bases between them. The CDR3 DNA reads TGTGCCAGCTCACCGTCGCAGGGCAATGAGCAGTTCTTC. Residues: CASSPSQGNEQFF.

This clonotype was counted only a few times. Here the CDR3 DNA reads TGCGCCAGCAGCCATTACATCTCGGCAACTAGCGGGAGAGGGTATGAGCAGTTCTTC. As protein: CASSHYISATSGRGYEQFF. The chain joins TRBV4-3 to TRBJ2-1; 11 positions match TRBD2. Germline CDR1 reads LGHNA; CDR2 reads YSLEER. The CDR3 totals 19 residues. V lost 3 bases to trimming and J lost 8 bases; unmatched junction nucleotides: 18.

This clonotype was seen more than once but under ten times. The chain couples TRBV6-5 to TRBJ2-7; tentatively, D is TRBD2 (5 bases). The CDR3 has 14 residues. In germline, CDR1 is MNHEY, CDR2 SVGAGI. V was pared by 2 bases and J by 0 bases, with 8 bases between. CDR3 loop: CASSYGSLSYEQYF. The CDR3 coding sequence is TGTGCCAGCAGTTACGGGAGTCTCTCCTACGAGCAGTACTTC.

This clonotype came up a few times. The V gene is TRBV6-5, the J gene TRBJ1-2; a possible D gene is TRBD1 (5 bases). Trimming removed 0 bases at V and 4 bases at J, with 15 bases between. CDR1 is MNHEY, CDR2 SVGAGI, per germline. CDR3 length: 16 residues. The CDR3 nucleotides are TGTGCCAGCAGTTACTCTGTGGAGCCGACAGTCTATGGCTACACCTTC. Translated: CASSYSVEPTVYGYTF.

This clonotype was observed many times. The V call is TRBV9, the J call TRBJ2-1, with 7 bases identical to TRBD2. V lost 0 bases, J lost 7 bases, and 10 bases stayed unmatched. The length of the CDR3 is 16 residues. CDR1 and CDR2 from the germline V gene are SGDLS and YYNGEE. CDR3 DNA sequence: TGTGCCAGCAGCGTAGTAATAGCGGGCCCCCGTAATGAGCAGTTCTTC. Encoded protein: CASSVVIAGPRNEQFF.

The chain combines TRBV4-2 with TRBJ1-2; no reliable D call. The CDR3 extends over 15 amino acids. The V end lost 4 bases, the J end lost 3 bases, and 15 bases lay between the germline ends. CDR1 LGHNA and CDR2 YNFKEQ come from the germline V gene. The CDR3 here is CASSPRGVDYYGYTF. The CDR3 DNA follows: TGTGCCAGCAGCCCCCGGGGAGTCGACTACTATGGCTACACCTTC.

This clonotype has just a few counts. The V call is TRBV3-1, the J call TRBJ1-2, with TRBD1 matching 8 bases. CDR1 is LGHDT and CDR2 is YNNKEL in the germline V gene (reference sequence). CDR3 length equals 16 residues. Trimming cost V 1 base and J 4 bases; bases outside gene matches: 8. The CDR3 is CASSQGPIDRGYGYTF. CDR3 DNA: TGTGCCAGCAGCCAAGGACCCATTGACAGGGGCTATGGCTACACCTTC.

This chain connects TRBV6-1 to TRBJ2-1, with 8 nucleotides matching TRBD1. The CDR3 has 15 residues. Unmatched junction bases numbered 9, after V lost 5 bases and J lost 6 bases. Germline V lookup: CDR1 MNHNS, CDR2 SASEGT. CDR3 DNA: TGTGCCAGCAGTCCGACCAGGACAGGGCGCAATGAGCAGTTCTTC. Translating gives CASSPTRTGRNEQFF.

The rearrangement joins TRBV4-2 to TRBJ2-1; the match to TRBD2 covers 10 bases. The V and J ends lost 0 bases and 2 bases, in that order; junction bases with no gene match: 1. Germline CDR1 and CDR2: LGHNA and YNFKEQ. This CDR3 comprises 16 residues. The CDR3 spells CASSQEAGGPYNEQFF. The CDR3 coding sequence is TGTGCCAGCAGCCAAGAAGCGGGGGGGCCCTACAATGAGCAGTTCTTC.

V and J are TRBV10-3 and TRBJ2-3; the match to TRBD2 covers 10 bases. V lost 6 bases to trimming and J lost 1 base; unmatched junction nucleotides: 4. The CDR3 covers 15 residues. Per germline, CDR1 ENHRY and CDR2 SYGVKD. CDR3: CAIRSGRDGTDTQYF. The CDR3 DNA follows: TGTGCCATCAGAAGCGGGAGGGACGGCACAGATACGCAGTATTTT.

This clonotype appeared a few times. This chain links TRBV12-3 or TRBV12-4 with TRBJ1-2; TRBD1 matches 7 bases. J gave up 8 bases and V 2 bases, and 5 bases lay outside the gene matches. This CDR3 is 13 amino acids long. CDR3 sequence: CASSLRAGGGYTF. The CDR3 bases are TGTGCCAGCAGTTTACGGGCAGGGGGAGGCTACACCTTC.